The 12 T cell receptor beta chains below were found in one sample sequenced in a study of shared clonotypes between healthy human individuals. TCRdb's table, derived via immunoSEQ multiplex PCR, lists solely in-frame clones and lacks some. Among 550,000 to 600,000 clones, around 78% were seen once, and the ten largest hold 12%. The sequencing input was PBMCs. Receptor source: a woman in her thirties or forties in good health. Some clones in this sample may be carry-over from other donors' samples.

The rearrangement joins TRBV28 to TRBJ1-1; D is unresolved. The germline CDR1 and CDR2 sequences are MDHEN and SYDVKM. Trimming took 2 bases from V and 5 from J, leaving 12 bases between them. The CDR3 runs to 14 residues. The CDR3 DNA is TGTGCCAGCAGTTTAGGGCAGATGTGGACTGAAGCTTTCTTT. It specifies CASSLGQMWTEAFF.

The chain combines TRBV28 with TRBJ2-3; possible D gene TRBD2, 5 bases. The CDR3 is 13 residues long. Germline V gives CDR1 MDHEN, CDR2 SYDVKM. Trimming pared 5 bases from V and 6 bases from J, leaving 12 bases between. The CDR3 nucleotides read TGTGCCAGCAGTGAGGGCCGGATGGATACGCAGTATTTT. Protein sequence: CASSEGRMDTQYF.

Relative to its sample, this clone is medium-sized. This sample includes further DNA sequences coding for the same CDR3. The genes are TRBV6-4 and TRBJ2-2; D is unresolved. From germline, CDR1 is MRHNA and CDR2 SNTAGT. The CDR3 is 14 residues long. The ends were cut back, 0 bases at V and 3 bases at J, with 5 bases in the middle. Here the CDR3 DNA reads TGTGCCAGCAGTGACTCAGGTCACACCGGGGAGCTGTTTTTT. Translating it yields CASSDSGHTGELFF.

The chain is built from TRBV11-2 and TRBJ2-2, with D possibly being TRBD1 or TRBD2 (6 bases each). The CDR3 contains 15 residues. Germline-derived CDR1 and CDR2 are SGHAT and FQNNGV. The ends were cut back, 7 bases at V and 7 bases at J, with 19 bases in the middle. The CDR3 region is CASTKGGGFGGELFF. In nucleotides, the CDR3 is TGTGCCAGCACTAAGGGGGGCGGGTTTGGCGGGGAGCTGTTTTTT. Full variable domain (rest looked up from reference TRBV11-2 and TRBJ2-2): EAGVAQSPRYKIIEKRQSVAFWCNPISGHATLYWYQQILGQGPKLLIQFQNNGVVDDSQLPKDRFSAERLKGVDSTLKIQPAKLEDSAVYLCASTKGGGFGGELFFGEGSRLTVL.

V gene TRBV18 combines with J gene TRBJ2-3; 10 nucleotides line up with TRBD1. V shed 2 bases, J shed 5 bases, and the junction held 7 bases outside the gene matches. CDR1 is KGHSH, CDR2 LQKENI, per germline. The CDR3 sequence is 16 residues long. The CDR3 spells CASSPVSDRGGDTQYF. CDR3 nucleotide sequence: TGTGCCAGCTCACCAGTTTCGGACAGGGGGGGAGATACGCAGTATTTT.

In the case of this clone: Within the sample, other DNA sequences also encode this same CDR3. The V gene is TRBV6-1, the J gene TRBJ1-2, with TRBD1 as a possible D gene (5 bases). The CDR3 is made up of 15 amino acids. Germline V CDR1 and CDR2: MNHNS, SASEGT. V shed 0 bases and J shed 4 bases, with 12 bases lying between them. Here the CDR3 reads CASSEAGGVGYGYTF. CDR3 coding DNA: TGTGCCAGCAGTGAAGCTGGGGGTGTAGGCTATGGCTACACCTTC.

The table lists this clone with a few counts. This rearrangement joins TRBV10-3 to TRBJ2-2, with 9 positions matching TRBD1. V shed 4 bases, J shed 7 bases, and the junction held 4 bases outside the gene matches. The CDR3 consists of 14 residues. Germline V gene data show CDR1 as ENHRY and CDR2 as SYGVKD. The CDR3 sequence: CAISADRGFGELFF. CDR3 bases: TGTGCCATCAGTGCGGACAGGGGCTTCGGGGAGCTGTTTTTT.

This chain links TRBV28 with TRBJ1-3; no clear D gene. The CDR3 covers 13 residues. Per the germline V gene, CDR1 is MDHEN and CDR2 is SYDVKM. V lost 6 bases, J lost 0 bases, and 6 bases lay in between. This chain's CDR3 is CASSPNSGNTIYF. Here the CDR3 DNA reads TGTGCCAGCAGCCCAAACTCTGGAAACACCATATATTTT.

At least ten counts were recorded for this clone. The chain uses TRBV6-4 and TRBJ1-1, with a possible D match to TRBD1 (6 bases). The germline gives CDR1 MRHNA, CDR2 SNTAGT. The CDR3 loop spans 14 amino acids. The V gene lost 4 bases and the J gene lost 6 bases, with 15 bases spanning the gap. CDR3 nucleotide sequence: TGTGCCAGCAGTGCCCCTCGGGGGCCCCCTGAAGCTTTCTTT. It specifies CASSAPRGPPEAFF.

The chain carries TRBV28 and TRBJ1-2; 8 positions agree with TRBD1. The V gene end was trimmed by 6 bases and the J gene end by 0 bases; junction bases not matched to a gene: 9. The CDR3 covers 16 residues. CDR1 and CDR2 (germline): MDHEN, SYDVKM. CDR3 sequence reads: CASSSTGGIPNYGYTF. The CDR3 DNA sequence: TGTGCCAGCAGCTCTACAGGGGGAATACCTAACTATGGCTACACCTTC.

The chain combines TRBV30 with TRBJ1-2; 8 bases line up with TRBD1. This CDR3 is 12 amino acids long. Germline-derived CDR1 and CDR2 are GTSNPN and SVGIG (reference sequence). V was clipped by 4 bases and J by 6 bases; unmatched bases: 4. CDR3 nucleotides: TGTGCCTGGAAAGAACAGGGGGATGGCTACACCTTC. Translated, it gives CAWKEQGDGYTF. Based on the CDR3 plus reference TRBV30 and TRBJ1-2, the full variable domain is SQTIHQWPATLVQPVGSPLSLECTVEGTSNPNLYWYRQAAGRGLQLLFYSVGIGQISSEVPQNLSASRPQDRQFILSSKKLLLSDSGFYLCAWKEQGDGYTFGSGTRLTVV.

The chain links TRBV5-1 to TRBJ2-1, with D maybe TRBD1 (6 bases). With 4 bases removed from V and 8 bases from J, the gap between germline ends came to 16 bases. CDR1 is SGHRS and CDR2 is YFSETQ in the germline V gene. The CDR3 length is 14 residues. CDR3 nucleotide sequence: TGCGCCAGCAGCCGAGGACAGCCTGGCGATGAGCAGTTCTTC. Its translation is CASSRGQPGDEQFF.